The present TCR beta chain was sequenced within a study of brain T cells in children with intractable seizures. Study observations and caveats: Pre- and post-surgery blood differed in depth, so pre-surgery absences may be undersampling.

TCRdb's table, derived via immunoSEQ multiplex PCR, lists solely in-frame clones and lacks some. This table has a few hundred thousand clones, over 90% appearing once. This clone was recorded once. Its target is not known. Germline V gives CDR1 LNHDA, CDR2 SQIVND (reference sequence). The CDR3 totals 17 residues. V was clipped by 6 bases and J by 4 bases, with 23 bases between them. The time point denotes: blood from clinic visit 5 months post-surgery; TSC patient then seizure free. Before surgery, patients took at least one anti-epileptic drug. This rearrangement joins TRBV19 to TRBJ2-3; D may be TRBD2 (7 bases). This clonotype was sampled from a boy less than two years old with tuberous sclerosis and intractable seizures. This material consisted of peripheral blood, taken roughly 5 months after surgery. The CDR3 spells CASRGPPRGLFADTQYF. In nucleotides, the CDR3 is TGTGCCAGTAGAGGCCCGCCGCGGGGGCTTTTCGCAGATACGCAGTATTTT.